The clone carrying this TCR beta chain was recorded once. The antigen is not known. This CDR3 contains 16 residues. Per germline, CDR1 MNHNS and CDR2 SASEGT. V shed 0 bases and J 7 bases; nucleotides not matched to a gene: 2. The sample comes from a study of cytomegalovirus exposure and HLA in healthy donors. Findings and caveats of the study: Reports described diagnosis of cytomegalovirus status by the classifier as highly specific and sensitive. The number of N-insertions in an Asian-associated ancestry cluster was reportedly below the roughly 620-donor mean in a later analysis. The authors reported that TCR beta sequences could predict HLA-A and HLA-B alleles. These predictions were accurate for most subjects in the first cohort. Cytomegalovirus association was listed for approximately 150 TCR beta chains.

It was with 60 Vbeta and 13 Jbeta primers that the PCR ran. TCRdb keeps only in-frame clones here, not all; method: immunoSEQ multiplex PCR. The sample yields under 200,000 clones, around 77% seen once. Sequencing used PBMCs. The TCR sequence derives from a woman younger than 45 in good health and CMV-seronegative. The gene calls are TRBV6-1 and TRBJ1-6; 11 bases agree with TRBD1. The CDR3 nucleotides read TGTGCCAGCAGTGAAGCGGGGACAGGGGGAAATTCACCCCTCCACTTT. It is translated as CASSEAGTGGNSPLHF.